These T cell receptor beta chains were read from a single sample in a study of blood T cell repertoires in COVID-19. Generated by immunoSEQ multiplex PCR, the TCRdb table keeps only in-frame clones and is missing some. Of around 400,000 clones listed, around 87% were seen once; the top ten hold about 10%. Sequencing was performed on peripheral blood. Source of these receptors: a woman aged 25 to 39 with COVID-19, enrolled during active disease. Each CDR3 is given with its conserved first and last residue. Fields, in order: clone size, J gene, D gene, CDR3 length, V gene, CDR3 protein, CDR3 DNA. A D gene is named only where the DNA matches it firmly. Clone size is stated in some rows and not others, as once, few, many or a class when expanded.

>.|TRBJ2-1|.|14|TRBV7-8
CASSRSTGNNEQFF
TGTGCCAGCAGTAGATCAACAGGGAACAATGAGCAGTTCTTC
>.|TRBJ2-5|TRBD1|15|TRBV27
CASSTRQGSKETQYF
TGTGCCAGCAGTACTCGACAGGGCTCGAAAGAGACCCAGTACTTC
>.|TRBJ2-7|TRBD2|17|TRBV5-1
CASSLGGPSGRSVEQYF
TGCGCCAGCAGCTTGGGAGGGCCTAGCGGGAGGTCCGTCGAGCAGTACTTC
>.|TRBJ2-7|TRBD1|15|TRBV2
CASRVDRANSYEQYF
TGTGCCAGCAGAGTGGACAGGGCGAACTCCTACGAGCAGTACTTC
>.|TRBJ2-1|TRBD2|15|TRBV6-5
CASRPRGTSYNEQFF
TGTGCCAGCAGGCCACGCGGGACTAGTTACAATGAGCAGTTCTTC
>.|TRBJ1-1|.|13|TRBV7-3
CASSRLGPTEAFF
TGTGCCAGCAGTCGACTGGGGCCCACTGAAGCTTTCTTT
>.|TRBJ2-1|TRBD2|15|TRBV6-6
CASSYLRGAGNEQFF
TGTGCCAGCAGTTACTTGCGGGGGGCTGGAAATGAGCAGTTCTTC
>.|TRBJ2-5|TRBD1|14|TRBV27
CASREGQGGMTQYF
TGTGCCAGCAGGGAGGGACAGGGGGGAATGACCCAGTACTTC
>.|TRBJ1-1|.|14|TRBV6-2/TRBV6-3
CASSYDGVNTEAFF
TGTGCCAGCAGTTACGACGGGGTGAACACTGAAGCTTTCTTT
>.|TRBJ1-6|.|12|TRBV9
CASSQIESPLHF
TGTGCCAGCAGCCAAATAGAATCACCCCTCCACTTT
>.|TRBJ2-1|.|12|TRBV30
CAWSPPSVRRFF
TGTGCCTGGAGCCCTCCTAGCGTTAGGCGGTTCTTC
>.|TRBJ2-7|.|11|TRBV28
CASRRQDEQYF
TGTGCCAGCAGGAGACAGGACGAGCAGTACTTC
>.|TRBJ1-4|TRBD1|15|TRBV15
CATSSGQGTNEKLFF
TGTGCCACCAGCAGCGGACAGGGAACTAATGAAAAACTGTTTTTT
>.|TRBJ2-3|TRBD2|16|TRBV10-1
CASSEWTSGQTDTQYF
TGCGCCAGCAGTGAATGGACTAGCGGACAAACAGATACGCAGTATTTT
>.|TRBJ2-7|TRBD2|17|TRBV6-1
CASSVVGAGGGSYEQYF
TGTGCCAGCAGTGTGGTCGGGGCGGGAGGGGGCTCCTACGAGCAGTACTTC
>.|TRBJ2-1|.|12|TRBV7-9
CASSLISNEQFF
TGTGCCAGCAGCTTAATCAGCAATGAGCAGTTCTTC
>once|TRBJ2-1|.|15|TRBV28
CASSLMILANNEQFF
TGTGCCAGCAGTTTAATGATCCTAGCAAACAATGAGCAGTTCTTC
>.|TRBJ2-7|.|15|TRBV6-5
CASSPLGGQTYEQYF
TGTGCCAGCAGCCCCCTAGGGGGTCAAACCTACGAGCAGTACTTC
>.|TRBJ2-7|TRBD1|15|TRBV5-1
CASSLGTGGSYEQYF
TGCGCCAGCAGCTTAGGAACAGGGGGATCCTACGAGCAGTACTTC
>.|TRBJ1-2|.|12|TRBV11-2
CASSSGVYGYTF
TGTGCCAGCAGCTCGGGGGTCTATGGCTACACCTTC
>once|TRBJ1-2|.|18|TRBV28
CASRAVLDGGRRLDGYTF
TGTGCCAGCAGGGCGGTACTTGACGGAGGGCGCCGCCTTGATGGCTACACCTTC
>.|TRBJ1-1|TRBD1|14|TRBV3-1/TRBV3-2
CASSQGDRGSEAFF
TGTGCCAGCAGCCAGGGGGACAGGGGATCTGAAGCTTTCTTT
>.|TRBJ2-1|TRBD2|16|TRBV5-1
CASSLDLAGRHNEQFF
TGCGCCAGCAGCTTGGACCTAGCGGGACGTCACAATGAGCAGTTCTTC
>.|TRBJ1-1|.|11|TRBV28
CASSAVGVTFF
TGTGCCAGCAGCGCCGTAGGGGTAACTTTCTTT
>.|TRBJ2-2|TRBD2|12|TRBV7-9
CASSLMTSGLFF
TGTGCCAGCAGCTTAATGACTAGCGGGCTGTTTTTT
>.|TRBJ2-7|.|16|TRBV5-1
CASSPGVGVLTYEQYF
TGCGCCAGCAGCCCGGGGGTCGGCGTTTTGACCTACGAGCAGTACTTC
>once|TRBJ2-3|.|16|TRBV30
CAWSAGKVRGTDTQYF
TGTGCCTGGAGTGCGGGGAAGGTTAGGGGCACAGATACGCAGTATTTT
>.|TRBJ2-1|.|17|TRBV4-1
CASSQLSLARSYNEQFF
TGCGCCAGCAGCCAACTTTCCCTAGCGCGCTCCTACAATGAGCAGTTCTTC
>few|TRBJ1-1|.|15|TRBV27
CASSLYTGTNTEAFF
TGTGCCAGCAGTTTATATACAGGAACAAACACTGAAGCTTTCTTT
>.|TRBJ2-7|.|18|TRBV5-1
CASSELLTGLRAGYEQYF
TGCGCCAGCAGCGAGTTGCTCACGGGACTCAGGGCAGGCTACGAGCAGTACTTC
>.|TRBJ1-1|TRBD1|16|TRBV6-5
CASSSLRTGGRTEAFF
TGTGCCAGCAGTTCGCTCAGGACAGGGGGCCGAACTGAAGCTTTCTTT
>.|TRBJ1-6|TRBD1|15|TRBV7-9
CASSFWQGANSPLHF
TGTGCCAGCAGCTTTTGGCAGGGGGCTAATTCACCCCTCCACTTT
>.|TRBJ2-7|TRBD1|16|TRBV6-5
CASSLTGSRAGYEQYF
TGTGCCAGCAGTTTGACAGGGTCAAGGGCGGGCTACGAGCAGTACTTC
>.|TRBJ1-1|TRBD1|17|TRBV18
CASSPSITGGMNTEAFF
TGTGCCAGCTCACCTAGCATAACAGGGGGGATGAACACTGAAGCTTTCTTT
>.|TRBJ1-2|TRBD1|15|TRBV7-2
CASSNRQGANYGYTF
TGTGCCAGCAGCAACAGACAGGGGGCGAACTATGGCTACACCTTC
>.|TRBJ2-3|.|13|TRBV11-2
CASSVSRGDTQYF
TGTGCCAGCAGCGTCAGTCGGGGGGATACGCAGTATTTT
>.|TRBJ2-1|.|14|TRBV11-2
CASSYLERTDEQFF
TGTGCCAGCAGCTACCTCGAGCGGACGGATGAGCAGTTCTTC
>.|TRBJ2-6|TRBD1|15|TRBV6-5
CASRDRAFGANVLTF
TGTGCCAGCAGGGACAGGGCCTTTGGGGCCAACGTCCTGACTTTC
>.|TRBJ1-2|TRBD1|13|TRBV2
CASSPQGTYGYTF
TGTGCCAGCAGCCCACAGGGGACCTATGGCTACACCTTC
>.|TRBJ2-7|.|15|TRBV28
CASSSPDSAFYEQYF
TGTGCCAGCAGTTCTCCGGACAGTGCGTTCTACGAGCAGTACTTC
>.|TRBJ1-3|.|12|TRBV10-1
CASGSSGNTIYF
TGCGCCAGCGGCAGCTCTGGAAACACCATATATTTT
>.|TRBJ2-1|.|12|TRBV7-3
CASSLTPGEQFF
TGTGCCAGCAGCTTAACTCCAGGGGAGCAGTTCTTC
>.|TRBJ2-7|TRBD1|16|TRBV28
CASSTIGTGTSYEQYF
TGTGCCAGCAGCACCATCGGGACAGGTACCTCCTACGAGCAGTACTTC
>.|TRBJ2-7|TRBD1|16|TRBV5-1
CASSLSGTGYPYEQYF
TGCGCCAGCAGCTTGTCCGGGACAGGGTACCCCTACGAGCAGTACTTC
>.|TRBJ1-2|.|14|TRBV3-1/TRBV3-2
CASSQGHGTYGYTF
TGTGCCAGCAGCCAAGGTCACGGTACCTATGGCTACACCTTC
>once|TRBJ1-1|.|15|TRBV19
CASSILAVVNTEAFF
TGTGCCAGTAGTATTCTTGCGGTCGTCAACACTGAAGCTTTCTTT
>.|TRBJ2-1|TRBD2|17|TRBV7-8
CASSASTSGRAVDEQFF
TGTGCCAGCAGCGCCTCGACTAGCGGGAGGGCCGTGGATGAGCAGTTCTTC
>.|TRBJ2-2|TRBD1|14|TRBV18
CASSRTGGTGELFF
TGTGCCAGCTCACGGACAGGGGGTACCGGGGAGCTGTTTTTT
>once|TRBJ1-5|.|17|TRBV3-1/TRBV3-2
CASSQASDDYSNQPQHF
TGTGCCAGCAGCCAAGCAAGCGACGATTATAGCAATCAGCCCCAGCATTTT
>.|TRBJ1-2|TRBD1|15|TRBV28
CASSTLQGVNYGYTF
TGTGCCAGCAGCACACTCCAGGGGGTTAACTATGGCTACACCTTC
>.|TRBJ2-5|.|14|TRBV10-3
CAISESRVGETQYF
TGTGCCATCAGTGAGTCCCGGGTCGGAGAGACCCAGTACTTC
>.|TRBJ2-4|TRBD2|17|TRBV7-2
CASSYASGGLAKNIQYF
TGTGCCAGCAGCTACGCTAGCGGGGGCTTAGCCAAAAACATTCAGTACTTC
>.|TRBJ2-3|TRBD1|15|TRBV5-1
CASSSGQPGTDTQYF
TGCGCCAGCAGCTCGGGACAGCCAGGCACAGATACGCAGTATTTT
>.|TRBJ2-1|.|17|TRBV15
CATSRERDFTAVDEQFF
TGTGCCACCAGCAGAGAACGGGACTTTACAGCGGTGGATGAGCAGTTCTTC
>few|TRBJ2-7|TRBD2|14|TRBV5-1
CASSLGLAGGEQYF
TGCGCCAGCAGCTTGGGACTAGCGGGAGGCGAGCAGTACTTC
>.|TRBJ2-5|.|12|TRBV5-1
CASSLEGGAPYF
TGCGCCAGCAGCTTGGAAGGAGGGGCCCCGTACTTC
>.|TRBJ1-2|.|14|TRBV19
CASSILGQNYGYTF
TGTGCCAGTAGTATACTCGGACAGAACTATGGCTACACCTTC